The 31 T cell receptor beta chains listed next were all sequenced from one sample in a study of metastatic and nonmetastatic thyroid tumors (dated by TCRdb to the early 2020s). Library preparation used PCR. The sample was run on an Illumina HiSeq 4000. TCRdb handled the public reads itself, with Q25 trimming in fastp and clone calling in MiXCR, and kept productive beta chains. Within this sample are 33,000 or so clones, with roughly 7.1% of them counted one time only. The ten largest clones take up around 45% of the sample. Before undergoing thyroid surgery, none of the patients had been given any kind of treatment. Sequencing input: blood. These receptors were obtained from a female donor with papillary thyroid cancer or a benign thyroid nodule (not recorded which). Some clones in this sample may be carry-over from other donors' samples.

This clone was observed at least ten times. The CDR3 spells CASSLVHTQETQYF. CDR3 sequence (DNA): TGTGCCAGCAGCTTAGTACACACTCAAGAGACCCAGTACTTC. This sequence joins TRBV7-2 and TRBJ2-5; D is unresolved. Trimming cost V 1 base and J 2 bases, with 8 bases left between them. The CDR3 is made up of 14 amino acids. Germline lookup yields CDR1 SGHTA and CDR2 FQGNSA.

This clone showed up many times. The rearrangement joins TRBV10-1 to TRBJ1-4; D may be TRBD1 (6 bases). The CDR3 extends over 15 amino acids. Germline CDR1 is WNHNN and CDR2 is SYGVQD (reference sequence). V dropped 8 bases and J dropped 10 bases, with 23 bases sitting between them. CDR3 nucleotide sequence: TGCGCCAGCCAGCTCAAATTGGACAGAGCTTCAAAACTGTTTTTT. This gives the protein CASQLKLDRASKLFF.

V and J are TRBV3-1 and TRBJ2-5, with TRBD2 matching over 11 bases. The CDR3 is made up of 14 amino acids. Looked up from germline, CDR1 is LGHDT and CDR2 is YNNKEL (reference sequence). The ends lost 5 bases at V and 5 bases at J; junction bases unmatched: 4. CDR3 sequence reads: CASSVSGGVETQYF. The DNA for the CDR3 is TGTGCCAGCAGCGTTAGCGGGGGGGTGGAGACCCAGTACTTC.

This clone showed up many times. V is TRBV4-2 and J is TRBJ2-1; 11 nucleotides match TRBD2. The V gene's germline CDR1 is LGHNA and CDR2 YNFKEQ. Losses at the gene ends were 4 bases for V and 4 bases for J; bases not matched to a gene: 0. The length of the CDR3 is 14 residues. The CDR3 region is CASSPSGRYNEQFF. The DNA for the CDR3 is TGTGCCAGCAGCCCTAGCGGGAGGTACAATGAGCAGTTCTTC.

There are many counts of this clone. This chain links TRBV12-3 or TRBV12-4 with TRBJ1-5; D not certain. The V gene lost 6 bases and the J gene lost 5 bases, with 14 bases spanning the gap. The CDR3 covers 14 residues. CDR3 region: CASRGEGSHQPQHF. DNA of the CDR3: TGTGCCAGCAGGGGCGAGGGTTCCCATCAGCCCCAGCATTTT.

Only a few counts were recorded for this clone. This may stem from a read error, because a much larger clone lies one nucleotide away. The same CDR3 can be traced to other DNA sequences in this sample. The J gene is TRBJ1-4, the V gene TRBV20-1; TRBD1 might be the D (5 bases). The CDR3 runs to 14 residues. V lost 6 bases and J lost 4, with 15 bases in between. Germline-derived CDR1 and CDR2 are DFQATT and SNEGSKA (reference sequence). In DNA, the CDR3 is TGCAGTGCCCGACTCCGTGGGGGTAATGAAAAACTGTTTTTT. It translates to CSARLRGGNEKLFF.

At least ten counts were recorded for this clone. The V and J genes are TRBV20-1 and TRBJ2-3; 9 nucleotides align to TRBD2. V was clipped by 0 bases and J by 1 base; unmatched bases: 5. The germline CDR1 and CDR2 sequences are DFQATT and SNEGSKA (reference sequence). CDR3 length: 16 residues. CDR3 sequence reads: CSARDQSSGGTDTQYF. The DNA for the CDR3 is TGCAGTGCTAGAGATCAATCTAGCGGGGGCACAGATACGCAGTATTTT.

Of note for this clone: A much more abundant neighbour one base away suggests this may be a read error. This sequence joins TRBV28 and TRBJ2-2; D not certain. In germline, CDR1 is MDHEN, CDR2 SYDVKM. The CDR3 covers 13 residues. CDR3 loop: CASLPVGTVELFF. The CDR3 nucleotides read TGTGCCAGCCTGCCAGTGGGCACCGTGGAGCTGTTTTTT.

In this sample, this clone turned up a few times. A much bigger clone sits one base away, suggesting this may be a read error. This specimen includes other DNA sequences encoding the same CDR3. CDR3 coding DNA: TGTGCCAGCAGCTTGTATGGGACAGGGTATGGAGGCTACACCTTC. Translating gives CASSLYGTGYGGYTF. The chain joins TRBV7-2 to TRBJ1-2, with 9 nucleotides matching TRBD1. Per germline, CDR1 SGHTA and CDR2 FQGNSA. The CDR3 totals 15 residues. V shed 3 bases and J 8 bases; nucleotides not matched to a gene: 10.

This clone has ten or more counts. J is TRBJ2-7 and V is TRBV3-1; D ambiguous. This CDR3 is built from 14 residues. Trimming cost V 2 bases and J 7 bases, with 15 bases left between them. CDR1 is LGHDT and CDR2 is YNNKEL in the germline V gene (reference sequence). CDR3 nucleotide sequence: TGTGCCAGCAGCCAACAGGTTATTGCGGATGAGCAGTACTTC. Translated: CASSQQVIADEQYF.

This clone came up many times. The V call is TRBV3-1, the J call TRBJ2-3, with TRBD2 matching 9 bases. J lost 3 bases, V lost 5 bases, and 3 bases had no gene match. Germline-derived CDR1 and CDR2 are LGHDT and YNNKEL (reference sequence). This CDR3 is 14 amino acids long. Here the CDR3 DNA reads TGTGCCAGCAGCTTAGCGGGGGATACAGATACGCAGTATTTT. Protein sequence: CASSLAGDTDTQYF.

This clone was counted ten times or more. This chain's CDR3 is CASSTFDRSYEQYF. The CDR3 DNA is TGTGCCAGTAGTACCTTCGACAGATCCTACGAGCAGTACTTC. The chain joins TRBV19 to TRBJ2-7; D possibly corresponds to TRBD1 (5 bases). From germline, CDR1 is LNHDA and CDR2 SQIVND (reference sequence). The CDR3 contains 14 residues. The V gene lost 4 bases and the J gene lost 1 base, with 11 bases spanning the gap. Full variable domain (remainder filled in from reference TRBV19 and TRBJ2-7): DGGITQSPKYLFRKEGQNVTLSCEQNLNHDAMYWYRQDPGQGLRLIYYSQIVNDFQKGDIAEGYSVSREKKESFPLTVTSAQKNPTAFYLCASSTFDRSYEQYFGPGTRLTVT.

This clone was seen many times. The chain carries TRBV4-1 and TRBJ1-3, with D perhaps TRBD1 (5 bases). The CDR3 runs to 15 residues. V lost 5 bases and J lost 3, with 14 bases in between. CDR1 and CDR2 (germline): MGHRA, YSYEKL. The CDR3 DNA reads TGCGCCAGCAGCGAGGCGGGGGGTGGTGGAAACACCATATATTTT. Translating gives CASSEAGGGGNTIYF.

The rearrangement joins TRBV3-1 to TRBJ2-5, with 9 bases identical to TRBD1. Germline CDR1 reads LGHDT; CDR2 reads YNNKEL (reference sequence). The CDR3 loop spans 15 amino acids. With 4 bases clipped from V and 5 bases from J, the junction kept 8 bases outside the gene matches. For the CDR3, the DNA is TGTGCCAGCAGCCCGGACGACAGGGGGTTCGAGACCCAGTACTTC. Residues: CASSPDDRGFETQYF.

In its sample, this clone is medium-sized (0.01 to 0.1%). The chain recombines TRBV27 with TRBJ1-2; 9 bases fit TRBD1. CDR1 and CDR2 from the germline V gene are MNHEY and SMNVEV (reference sequence). The V segment lost 6 bases and the J segment 7 bases; nucleotides outside the gene matches: 6. CDR3 length: 13 residues. The CDR3: CASSLDRGSGYTF. The DNA for the CDR3 is TGTGCCAGCAGCCTGGACAGGGGCAGTGGCTACACCTTC.

This clone was seen many times. The rearrangement links TRBV5-1 to TRBJ2-5, with D perhaps assigned TRBD1 or TRBD2 (5 bases each). V was cut by 3 bases and J by 5 bases, with 11 bases left in between. The CDR3 has 13 amino acids. The germline V gene encodes CDR1 SGHRS and CDR2 YFSETQ. CDR3 sequence: CASSYLAGETQYF. CDR3 DNA: TGCGCCAGCAGCTACCTAGCAGGGGAGACCCAGTACTTC.

There are many counts of this clone. The rearrangement uses TRBV6-1 and TRBJ1-2; unclear D gene. Trimming took 8 bases from V and 0 from J, leaving 10 bases between them. The CDR3 extends over 13 amino acids. CDR1 is MNHNS and CDR2 is SASEGT in the germline V gene. The chain's CDR3 is CASGSGANYGYTF. The CDR3 nucleotides read TGTGCCAGCGGCAGTGGAGCTAACTATGGCTACACCTTC.

The sample holds many counts of this clone. The chain is built from TRBV6-1 and TRBJ1-4; no definite D call. Germline loops: CDR1 MNHNS, CDR2 SASEGT. The CDR3 length is 14 residues. V was trimmed by 4 bases and J by 5 bases, leaving 11 bases between them. CDR3 loop: CASSGYGSNEKLFF. The DNA of the CDR3 is TGTGCCAGCAGTGGTTACGGAAGCAATGAAAAACTGTTTTTT.

The chain links TRBV2 to TRBJ2-7, with D maybe TRBD2 (6 bases). The V end lost 3 bases, the J end lost 3 bases, and 21 bases lay between the germline ends. Per germline, CDR1 SNHLY and CDR2 FYNNEI. The CDR3 covers 17 residues. The CDR3 sequence: CASSDGGWWGSDYEQYF. The CDR3 DNA reads as TGTGCCAGCAGTGACGGGGGTTGGTGGGGTTCGGACTACGAGCAGTACTTC.

This clone was counted many times. The chain couples TRBV6-2 or TRBV6-3 to TRBJ2-5, with D possibly called TRBD1 or TRBD2 (5 bases each). Trimming removed 6 bases at V and 5 bases at J, with 19 bases between. This CDR3 spans 15 amino acids. Per the germline V gene, CDR1 is MNHEY and CDR2 is SVGEGT. CDR3 loop: CASSYAGAPGETQYF. CDR3 DNA: TGTGCCAGCAGCTACGCCGGGGCCCCCGGGGAGACCCAGTACTTC.

This clone has a handful of counts. A much larger clone lies a single base off, so this may be a read error. The V call is TRBV29-1, the J call TRBJ1-2; D remains ambiguous. CDR3 length: 12 amino acids. The V gene lost 8 bases and the J gene lost 5 bases, with 15 bases spanning the gap. Germline V lookup: CDR1 SQVTM, CDR2 ANQGSEA. In DNA form, the CDR3 reads TGCAGCTATAGACGTGTGCAGTATGGCTACACCTTC. It specifies CSYRRVQYGYTF.

This clone was observed many times. The chain uses TRBV24-1 and TRBJ2-1; possibly TRBD1 or TRBD2 for D (5 bases each). The length of the CDR3 is 16 residues. Germline CDR1 and CDR2: KGHDR and SFDVKD. V gave up 4 bases and J gave up 10 bases, with 22 bases separating them. The CDR3 DNA reads TGTGCCACCAGTGACCCAACCGGGACCCAACTAGGGGAGCAGTTCTTC. Translating gives CATSDPTGTQLGEQFF.

There are many counts of this clone. The CDR3 coding sequence is TGTGCCAGCAGCCCCCAACCTCCCGGGACAGCTTATGAAAAACTGTTTTTT. Amino acid sequence: CASSPQPPGTAYEKLFF. The V call is TRBV7-2, the J call TRBJ1-4, with 7 bases aligning to TRBD1. This CDR3 has 17 residues. Germline V CDR1 and CDR2: SGHTA, FQGNSA. J gave up 6 bases and V 5 bases, and 15 bases lay outside the gene matches.

This clone was picked up many times. The chain is built from TRBV27 and TRBJ1-1, with D perhaps matching TRBD1 (6 bases). The germline V and J ends were trimmed by 4 bases and 8 bases, with 14 bases remaining between them. The germline V gene encodes CDR1 MNHEY and CDR2 SMNVEV (reference sequence). The CDR3 runs to 13 residues. CDR3 in amino acids: CASSSYRVGEAFF. CDR3 in DNA: TGTGCCAGCAGTTCTTACAGGGTTGGAGAAGCTTTCTTT.

This clone was picked up many times. This rearrangement joins TRBV28 to TRBJ2-7, with 8 bases fitting TRBD2. Unmatched junction bases numbered 7, after V lost 8 bases and J lost 4 bases. Germline V gives CDR1 MDHEN, CDR2 SYDVKM. The CDR3 is made up of 13 amino acids. The CDR3: CASRTGGRYEQYF. The CDR3 DNA follows: TGTGCCAGCCGCACGGGGGGGCGGTACGAGCAGTACTTC.

This clone was recorded at least ten times. DNA for the CDR3: TGTGCCAGCTCACCCACGCGGGGTTATCAGCCCCAGCATTTT. It encodes CASSPTRGYQPQHF. V is TRBV18 and J is TRBJ1-5; the D is unclear. Trimming cost V 3 bases and J 5 bases, with 11 bases left between them. This CDR3 spans 14 amino acids. The germline gives CDR1 KGHSH, CDR2 LQKENI.

The sample holds many counts of this clone. This chain connects TRBV2 to TRBJ2-7; TRBD1 agrees at 7 bases. Germline V lookup: CDR1 SNHLY, CDR2 FYNNEI. The CDR3 has 15 residues. Germline trimming cut 8 bases from V and 1 base from J; bases unmatched to any gene: 11. CDR3 in amino acids: CASGWTGLASYEQYF. CDR3 nucleotide sequence: TGTGCCAGCGGGTGGACAGGTCTGGCTTCCTACGAGCAGTACTTC.

This clone showed up many times. The J gene is TRBJ1-1, the V gene TRBV28, with D maybe TRBD1 (6 bases). This CDR3 region has 16 residues. Per the germline V gene, CDR1 is MDHEN and CDR2 is SYDVKM. V was clipped by 10 bases and J by 1 base, with 22 bases between them. CDR3 residues: CAIRIGGRAGNTEAFF. The CDR3 DNA sequence: TGTGCCATAAGAATCGGGGGCAGGGCGGGGAACACTGAAGCTTTCTTT. Looking up the rest from reference TRBV28 and TRBJ1-1 gives the full variable domain: DVKVTQSSRYLVKRTGEKVFLECVQDMDHENMFWYRQDPGLGLRLIYFSYDVKMKEKGDIPEGYSVSREKKERFSLILESASTNQTSMYLCAIRIGGRAGNTEAFFGQGTRLTVV.

The V gene is TRBV20-1, the J gene TRBJ2-5, with 11 bases that match TRBD2. V was clipped by 3 bases and J by 2 bases; unmatched bases: 5. Germline V CDR1 and CDR2: DFQATT, SNEGSKA (reference sequence). This CDR3 comprises 15 residues. For the CDR3, the DNA is TGCAGTGCTAGGCGAGTAGCGGGGGGGCAAGAGACCCAGTACTTC. Translation gives CSARRVAGGQETQYF.

This clone showed up many times. The junction departs from the called germline gene at one end, perhaps through a read error. The identical CDR3 is also encoded by other nucleotide sequences in the sample. This chain connects TRBV6-1 to TRBJ2-2; D is unresolved. CDR1 and CDR2 (germline): MNHNS, SASEGT. The CDR3 has 12 residues. CDR3 coding DNA: TGTGCCAGCAGGATTATCACCGGAGAGCTGTTTTTT. Translation gives CASRIITGELFF.

This clone was observed at least ten times. The CDR3 here is CASSAGASLPNEKLFF. In nucleotides, the CDR3 is TGTGCCAGCAGCGCCGGTGCTTCCCTTCCTAATGAAAAACTGTTTTTT. The chain couples TRBV9 to TRBJ1-4, with D unresolved. This CDR3 is 16 amino acids long. Between the trimmed V and J ends, which lost 3 bases and 3 bases, there was a span of 15 bases. Germline V lookup: CDR1 SGDLS, CDR2 YYNGEE.